A selection of T cell receptor beta chains follows, all from one sample in a study of blood T cell repertoires in COVID-19. Generated by immunoSEQ multiplex PCR, the TCRdb table keeps only in-frame clones and is missing some. The table includes more than 150,000 clones, 85% to 90% detected once. Sequencing input: peripheral blood. The source is a man in his 70s with active or convalescent COVID-19. Both conserved end residues are part of each CDR3. The D gene is left open where the match is weak. Not every row has a clone size; where given, it reads once, few, many or a size class.

CDR3 length	clone size	D gene	J gene	V gene	CDR3 protein	CDR3 DNA
15	NA	TRBD1	TRBJ1-6	TRBV4-1	CASSQETGPGSPLHF	TGCGCCAGCAGCCAAGAGACAGGGCCAGGATCACCCCTCCACTTT
12	few	NA	TRBJ1-2	TRBV5-1	CASSLAGYGYTF	TGCGCCAGCAGCTTGGCCGGCTATGGCTACACCTTC
16	NA	TRBD2	TRBJ2-3	TRBV2	CASKQRETSFTDTQYF	TGTGCCAGCAAGCAGCGGGAAACTTCCTTCACAGATACGCAGTATTTT
15	NA	NA	TRBJ2-2	TRBV28	CASSFIGRDTGELFF	TGTGCCAGCAGTTTTATCGGGAGAGATACCGGGGAGCTGTTTTTT
13	NA	NA	TRBJ2-7	TRBV12-3/TRBV12-4	CASTEGLVYEQYF	TGTGCCAGCACGGAGGGCCTTGTCTACGAGCAGTACTTC
14	NA	NA	TRBJ1-2	TRBV24-1	CATSDSSGSQGYTF	TGTGCCACCAGTGATTCATCCGGGTCTCAAGGCTACACCTTC
17	NA	TRBD1	TRBJ2-4	TRBV18	CASSRIGQGIAKNIQYF	TGTGCCAGCTCACGCATCGGACAGGGGATAGCCAAAAACATTCAGTACTTC
14	NA	TRBD1	TRBJ1-1	TRBV11-2	CASSAWDRNTEAFF	TGTGCCAGCAGCGCGTGGGACAGGAACACTGAAGCTTTCTTT
16	NA	TRBD1	TRBJ1-2	TRBV7-9	CASSATWDRGGYGYTF	TGTGCCAGCAGCGCCACCTGGGACAGGGGGGGCTATGGCTACACCTTC
14	NA	NA	TRBJ2-7	TRBV7-2	CASSPPGQGSEQYF	TGTGCCAGCAGCCCCCCCGGACAAGGCAGCGAGCAGTACTTC
15	once	TRBD2	TRBJ2-1	TRBV29-1	CSVAAATSGGNEQFF	TGCAGCGTTGCAGCCGCGACTAGCGGAGGGAATGAGCAGTTCTTC
14	NA	NA	TRBJ2-1	TRBV18	CASSPTGQYNEQFF	TGTGCCAGCTCACCTACCGGACAGTACAATGAGCAGTTCTTC
15	NA	TRBD1	TRBJ1-5	TRBV18	CASSLGTGREQPQHF	TGTGCCAGCTCGCTCGGGACAGGGCGAGAACAGCCCCAGCATTTT
13	NA	NA	TRBJ1-1	TRBV7-9	CASSGGARTEAFF	TGTGCCAGCAGCGGGGGGGCGAGGACTGAAGCTTTCTTT
16	NA	TRBD1	TRBJ2-1	TRBV5-1	CASSLGSGQGEAEQFF	TGCGCCAGCAGCTTGGGCTCGGGACAGGGCGAGGCTGAGCAGTTCTTC
13	NA	NA	TRBJ1-2	TRBV12-3/TRBV12-4	CASSFSGFDGYTF	TGTGCCAGCAGTTTTTCGGGGTTCGATGGCTACACCTTC
15	once	NA	TRBJ1-1	TRBV19	CASSPRGLGGTEAFF	TGTGCCAGTAGTCCTAGAGGGCTGGGGGGAACTGAAGCTTTCTTT
16	NA	TRBD1	TRBJ1-2	TRBV28	CASSPWGTGRDYGYTF	TGTGCCAGCAGTCCATGGGGGACAGGGAGAGACTATGGCTACACCTTC